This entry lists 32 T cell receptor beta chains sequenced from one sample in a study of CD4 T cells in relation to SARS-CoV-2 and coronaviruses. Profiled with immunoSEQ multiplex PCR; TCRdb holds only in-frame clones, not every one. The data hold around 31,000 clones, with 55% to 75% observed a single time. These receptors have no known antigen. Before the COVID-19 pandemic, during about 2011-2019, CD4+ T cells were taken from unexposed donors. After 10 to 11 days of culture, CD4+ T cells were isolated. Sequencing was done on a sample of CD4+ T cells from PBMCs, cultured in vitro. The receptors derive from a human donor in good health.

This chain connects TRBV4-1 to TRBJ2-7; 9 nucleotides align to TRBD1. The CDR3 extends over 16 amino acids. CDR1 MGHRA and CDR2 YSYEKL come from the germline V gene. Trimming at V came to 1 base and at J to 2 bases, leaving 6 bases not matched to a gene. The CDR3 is CASSQGPGQGTYEQYF. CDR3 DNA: TGCGCCAGCAGCCAAGGACCGGGACAGGGAACCTACGAGCAGTACTTC.

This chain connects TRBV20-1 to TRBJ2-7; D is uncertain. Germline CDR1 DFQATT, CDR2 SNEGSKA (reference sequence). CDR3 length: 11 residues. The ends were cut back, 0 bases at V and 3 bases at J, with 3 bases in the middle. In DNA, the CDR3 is TGCAGTGCTAGAGATCACTACGAGCAGTACTTC. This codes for CSARDHYEQYF.

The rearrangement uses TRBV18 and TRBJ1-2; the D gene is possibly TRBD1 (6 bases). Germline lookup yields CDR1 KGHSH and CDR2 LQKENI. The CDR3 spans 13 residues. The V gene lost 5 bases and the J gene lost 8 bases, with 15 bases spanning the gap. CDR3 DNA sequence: TGTGCCAGCTCATACAGGGCCACGAGGGGCTACACCTTC. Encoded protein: CASSYRATRGYTF. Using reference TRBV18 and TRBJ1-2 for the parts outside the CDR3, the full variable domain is NAGVMQNPRHLVRRRGQEARLRCSPMKGHSHVYWYRQLPEEGLKFMVYLQKENIIDESGMPKERFSAEFPKEGPSILRIQQVVRGDSAAYFCASSYRATRGYTFGSGTRLTVV.

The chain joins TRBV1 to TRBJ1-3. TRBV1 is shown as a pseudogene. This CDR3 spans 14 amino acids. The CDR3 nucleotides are TGCACCAGCATCAACATTAGCTCTGGAAACACCATATATTTT. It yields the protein CTSINISSGNTIYF.

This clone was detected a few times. The CDR3 sequence is CASSQLDRSGGEAFF. CDR3 nucleotides: TGTGCCAGCTCACAATTGGACAGGTCTGGCGGTGAAGCTTTCTTT. The chain recombines TRBV18 with TRBJ1-1; TRBD1 agrees at 7 bases. Germline V CDR1 and CDR2: KGHSH, LQKENI. CDR3 length equals 15 residues. Germline trimming cut 4 bases from V and 7 bases from J; bases unmatched to any gene: 12.

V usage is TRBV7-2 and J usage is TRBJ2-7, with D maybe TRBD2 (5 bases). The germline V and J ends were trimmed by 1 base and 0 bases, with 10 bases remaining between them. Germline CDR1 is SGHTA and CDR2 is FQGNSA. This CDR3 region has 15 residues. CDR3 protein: CASSLGGGGSYEQYF. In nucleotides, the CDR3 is TGTGCCAGCAGCTTAGGAGGCGGAGGCTCCTACGAGCAGTACTTC. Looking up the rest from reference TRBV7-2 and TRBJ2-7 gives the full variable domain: GAGVSQSPSNKVTEKGKDVELRCDPISGHTALYWYRQSLGQGLEFLIYFQGNSAPDKSGLPSDRFSAERTGGSVSTLTIQRTQQEDSAVYLCASSLGGGGSYEQYFGPGTRLTVT.

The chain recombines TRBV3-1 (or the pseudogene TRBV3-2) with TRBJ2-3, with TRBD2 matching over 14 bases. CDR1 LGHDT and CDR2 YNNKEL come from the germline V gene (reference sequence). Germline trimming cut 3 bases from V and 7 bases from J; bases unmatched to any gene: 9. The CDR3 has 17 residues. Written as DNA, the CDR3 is TGTGCCAGCAGCCACGGTGGACTAGCGGGAGGCCTGTATACGCAGTATTTT. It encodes CASSHGGLAGGLYTQYF.

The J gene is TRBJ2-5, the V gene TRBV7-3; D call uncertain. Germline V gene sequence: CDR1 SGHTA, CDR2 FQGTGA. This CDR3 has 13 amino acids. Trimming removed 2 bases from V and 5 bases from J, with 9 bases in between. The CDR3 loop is CASSLAVGETQYF. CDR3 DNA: TGTGCCAGCAGCTTAGCTGTGGGGGAGACCCAGTACTTC.

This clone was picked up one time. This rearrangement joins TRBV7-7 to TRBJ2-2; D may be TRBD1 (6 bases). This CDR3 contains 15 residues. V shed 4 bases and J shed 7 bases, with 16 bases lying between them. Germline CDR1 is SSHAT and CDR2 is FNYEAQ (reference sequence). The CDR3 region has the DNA TGTGCCAGCAGCTCCCCCGTGGGGGCGATCGGGGAGCTGTTTTTT. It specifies CASSSPVGAIGELFF.

CDR3 region: CASSILSGLGASGYTF. CDR3 nucleotides: TGTGCCAGTAGTATTTTGTCGGGCCTTGGGGCATCTGGCTACACCTTC. The chain is built from TRBV19 and TRBJ1-2; D is perhaps TRBD1 (5 bases). V gave up 3 bases and J gave up 7 bases, with 21 bases separating them. The CDR3 contains 16 residues. The germline gives CDR1 LNHDA, CDR2 SQIVND (reference sequence). Looking up the rest from reference TRBV19 and TRBJ1-2 gives the full variable domain: DGGITQSPKYLFRKEGQNVTLSCEQNLNHDAMYWYRQDPGQGLRLIYYSQIVNDFQKGDIAEGYSVSREKKESFPLTVTSAQKNPTAFYLCASSILSGLGASGYTFGSGTRLTVV.

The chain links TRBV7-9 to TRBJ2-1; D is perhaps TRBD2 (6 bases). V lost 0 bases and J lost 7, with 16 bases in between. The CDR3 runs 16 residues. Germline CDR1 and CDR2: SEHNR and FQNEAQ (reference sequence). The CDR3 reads CASSLASGLGANEQFF. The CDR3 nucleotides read TGTGCCAGCAGCTTAGCATCGGGACTTGGAGCGAATGAGCAGTTCTTC.

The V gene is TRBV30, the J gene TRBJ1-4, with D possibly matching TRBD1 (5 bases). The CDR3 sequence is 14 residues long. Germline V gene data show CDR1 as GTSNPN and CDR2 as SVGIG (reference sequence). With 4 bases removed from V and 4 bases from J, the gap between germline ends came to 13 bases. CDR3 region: CAWIPGLYNEKLFF. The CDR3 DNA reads TGTGCCTGGATTCCGGGACTGTATAATGAAAAACTGTTTTTT. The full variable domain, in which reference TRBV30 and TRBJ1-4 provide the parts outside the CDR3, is SQTIHQWPATLVQPVGSPLSLECTVEGTSNPNLYWYRQAAGRGLQLLFYSVGIGQISSEVPQNLSASRPQDRQFILSSKKLLLSDSGFYLCAWIPGLYNEKLFFGSGTQLSVL.

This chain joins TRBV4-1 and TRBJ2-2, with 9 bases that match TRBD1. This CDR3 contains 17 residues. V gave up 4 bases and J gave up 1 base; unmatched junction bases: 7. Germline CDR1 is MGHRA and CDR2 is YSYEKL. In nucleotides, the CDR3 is TGCGCCAGCAGCCGCTCGGGACAGGGCTTGAACACCGGGGAGCTGTTTTTT. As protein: CASSRSGQGLNTGELFF.

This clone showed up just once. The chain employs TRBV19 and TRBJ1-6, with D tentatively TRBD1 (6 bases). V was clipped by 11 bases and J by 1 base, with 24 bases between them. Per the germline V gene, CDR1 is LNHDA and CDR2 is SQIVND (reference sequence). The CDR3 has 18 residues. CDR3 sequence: CAPPEVGGLKSYNSPLHF. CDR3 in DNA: TGTGCCCCCCCCGAAGTCGGGGGGCTGAAGTCCTATAATTCACCCCTCCACTTT.

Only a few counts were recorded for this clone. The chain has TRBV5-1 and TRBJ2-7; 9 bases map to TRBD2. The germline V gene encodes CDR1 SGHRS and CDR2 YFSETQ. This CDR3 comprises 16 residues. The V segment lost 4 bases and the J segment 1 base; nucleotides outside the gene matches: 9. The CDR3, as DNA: TGCGCCAGCAGCAGAGGAGGGACTAGCAATTCCTACGAGCAGTACTTC. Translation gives CASSRGGTSNSYEQYF.

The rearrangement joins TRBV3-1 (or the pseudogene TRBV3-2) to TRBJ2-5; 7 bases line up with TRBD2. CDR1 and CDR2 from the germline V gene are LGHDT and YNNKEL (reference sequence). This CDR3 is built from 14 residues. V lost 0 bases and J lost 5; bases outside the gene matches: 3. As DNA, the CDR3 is TGTGCCAGCAGCCAAGACCTAGCGGTGGAGACCCAGTACTTC. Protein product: CASSQDLAVETQYF.

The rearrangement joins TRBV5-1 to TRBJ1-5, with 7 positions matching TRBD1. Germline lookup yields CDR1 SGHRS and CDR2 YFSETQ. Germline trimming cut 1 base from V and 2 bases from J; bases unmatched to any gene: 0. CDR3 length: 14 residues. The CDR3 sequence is CASSLTGGNQPQHF. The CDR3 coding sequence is TGCGCCAGCAGCTTGACAGGGGGCAATCAGCCCCAGCATTTT.

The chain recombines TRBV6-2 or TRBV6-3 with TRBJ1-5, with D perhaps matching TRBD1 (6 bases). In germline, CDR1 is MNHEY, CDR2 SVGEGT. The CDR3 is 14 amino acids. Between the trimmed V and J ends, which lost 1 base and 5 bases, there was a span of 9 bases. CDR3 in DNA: TGTGCCAGCAGTTACTATCAGGGGTATCAGCCCCAGCATTTT. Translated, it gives CASSYYQGYQPQHF.

CDR3 bases: TGTGCCAGCAGCTCCGCTGGAGGACAGGGGTATGAAAAACTGTTTTTT. It encodes CASSSAGGQGYEKLFF. V and J are TRBV7-6 and TRBJ1-4; 9 bases map to TRBD1. Germline CDR1 is SGHVS and CDR2 is FNYEAQ. J lost 6 bases, V lost 4 bases, and 9 bases had no gene match. The CDR3 sequence is 16 residues long.

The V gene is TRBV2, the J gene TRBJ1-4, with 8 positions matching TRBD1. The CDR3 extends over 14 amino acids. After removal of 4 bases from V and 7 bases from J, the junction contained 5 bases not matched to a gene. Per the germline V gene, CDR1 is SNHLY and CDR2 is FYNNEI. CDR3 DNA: TGTGCCAGCAGTGTGCAGGGGGCGTTTGAAAAACTGTTTTTT. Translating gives CASSVQGAFEKLFF.

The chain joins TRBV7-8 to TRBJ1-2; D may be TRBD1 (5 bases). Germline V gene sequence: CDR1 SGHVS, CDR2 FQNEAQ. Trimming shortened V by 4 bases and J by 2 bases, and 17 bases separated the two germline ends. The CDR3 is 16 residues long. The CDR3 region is CASSSSRGPQNYGYTF. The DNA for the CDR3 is TGTGCCAGCAGCTCGTCGAGGGGTCCCCAAAACTATGGCTACACCTTC.

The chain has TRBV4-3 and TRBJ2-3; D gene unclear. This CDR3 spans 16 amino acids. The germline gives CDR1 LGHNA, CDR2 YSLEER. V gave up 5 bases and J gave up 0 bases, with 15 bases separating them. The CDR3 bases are TGCGCCAGCAGCTCCCAACACGGGTTGAGCACAGATACGCAGTATTTT. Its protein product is CASSSQHGLSTDTQYF.

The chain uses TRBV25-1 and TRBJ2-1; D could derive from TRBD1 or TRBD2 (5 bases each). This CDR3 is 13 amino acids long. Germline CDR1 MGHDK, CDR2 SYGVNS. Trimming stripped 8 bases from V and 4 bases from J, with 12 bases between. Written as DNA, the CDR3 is TGTGCCAGCTATGGGGGAGAGTACAATGAGCAGTTCTTC. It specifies CASYGGEYNEQFF.

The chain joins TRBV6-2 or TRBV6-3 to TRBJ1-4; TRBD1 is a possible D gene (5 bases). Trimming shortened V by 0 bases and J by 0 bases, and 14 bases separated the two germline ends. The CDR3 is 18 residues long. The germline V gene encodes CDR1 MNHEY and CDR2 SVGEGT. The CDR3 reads CASSYSFVGPATNEKLFF. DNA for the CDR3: TGTGCCAGCAGTTACTCGTTTGTGGGGCCCGCAACTAATGAAAAACTGTTTTTT.

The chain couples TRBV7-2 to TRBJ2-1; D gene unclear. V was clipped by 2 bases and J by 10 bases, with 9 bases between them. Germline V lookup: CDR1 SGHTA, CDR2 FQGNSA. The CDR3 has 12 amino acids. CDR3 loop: CASSLLGGEQFF. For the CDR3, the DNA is TGTGCCAGCAGCTTACTGGGTGGGGAGCAGTTCTTC.

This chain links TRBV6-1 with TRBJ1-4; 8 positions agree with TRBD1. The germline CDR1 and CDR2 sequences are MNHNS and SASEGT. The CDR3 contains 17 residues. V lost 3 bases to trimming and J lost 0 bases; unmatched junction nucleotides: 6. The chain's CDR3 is CASSDGPQGATNEKLFF. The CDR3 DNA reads TGTGCCAGCAGTGACGGTCCACAGGGGGCAACTAATGAAAAACTGTTTTTT.

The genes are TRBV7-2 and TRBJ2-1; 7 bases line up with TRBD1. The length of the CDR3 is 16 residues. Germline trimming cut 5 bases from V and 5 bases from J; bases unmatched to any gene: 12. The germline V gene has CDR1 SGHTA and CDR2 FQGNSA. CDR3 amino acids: CASSNRRDSGHNEQFF. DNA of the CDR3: TGTGCCAGCAGCAACCGCCGGGACAGTGGCCACAATGAGCAGTTCTTC.

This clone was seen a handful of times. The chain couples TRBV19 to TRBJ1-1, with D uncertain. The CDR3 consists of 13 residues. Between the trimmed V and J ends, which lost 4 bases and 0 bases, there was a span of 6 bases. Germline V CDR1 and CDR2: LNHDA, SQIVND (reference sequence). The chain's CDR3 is CASSTLLNTEAFF. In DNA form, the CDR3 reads TGTGCCAGTAGTACCCTTTTGAACACTGAAGCTTTCTTT.

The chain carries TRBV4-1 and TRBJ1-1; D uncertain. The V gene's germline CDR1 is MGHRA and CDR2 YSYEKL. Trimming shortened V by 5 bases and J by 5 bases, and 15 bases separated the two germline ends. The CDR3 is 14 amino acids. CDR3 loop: CASSDLSLGTEAFF. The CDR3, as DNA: TGCGCCAGCAGCGATTTAAGCTTGGGGACTGAAGCTTTCTTT.

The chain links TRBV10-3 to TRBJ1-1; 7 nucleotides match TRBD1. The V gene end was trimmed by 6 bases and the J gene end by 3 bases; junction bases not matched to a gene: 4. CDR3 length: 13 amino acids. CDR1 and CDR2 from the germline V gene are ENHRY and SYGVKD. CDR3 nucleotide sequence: TGTGCCATCAGCAAAACAGGGGACACTGAAGCTTTCTTT. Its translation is CAISKTGDTEAFF.

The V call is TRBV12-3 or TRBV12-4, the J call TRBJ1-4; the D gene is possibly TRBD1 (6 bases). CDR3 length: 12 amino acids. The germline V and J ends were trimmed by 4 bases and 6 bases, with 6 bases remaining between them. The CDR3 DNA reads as TGTGCCAGCAGTTGGACAGATGAAAAACTGTTTTTT. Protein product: CASSWTDEKLFF.

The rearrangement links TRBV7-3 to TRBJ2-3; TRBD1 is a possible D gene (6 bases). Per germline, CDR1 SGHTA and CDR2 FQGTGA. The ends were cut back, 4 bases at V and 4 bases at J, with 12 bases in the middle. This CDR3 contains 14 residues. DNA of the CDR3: TGTGCCAGCAGCTATGACAGGTCCCCAGATACGCAGTATTTT. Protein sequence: CASSYDRSPDTQYF.